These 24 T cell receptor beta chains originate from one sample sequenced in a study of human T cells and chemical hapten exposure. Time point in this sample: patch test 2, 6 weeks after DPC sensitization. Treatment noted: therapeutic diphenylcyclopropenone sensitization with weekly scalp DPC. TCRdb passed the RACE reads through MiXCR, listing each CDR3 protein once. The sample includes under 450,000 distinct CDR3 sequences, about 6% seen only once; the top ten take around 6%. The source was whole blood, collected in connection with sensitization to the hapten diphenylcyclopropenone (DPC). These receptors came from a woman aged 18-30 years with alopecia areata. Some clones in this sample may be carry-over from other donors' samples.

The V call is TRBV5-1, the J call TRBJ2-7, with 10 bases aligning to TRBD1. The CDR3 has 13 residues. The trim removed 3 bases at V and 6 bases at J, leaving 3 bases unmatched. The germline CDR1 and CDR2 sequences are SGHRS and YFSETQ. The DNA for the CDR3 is TGCGCCAGCAGCTGGGACAGGGGATCCGAGCAGTACTTC. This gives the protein CASSWDRGSEQYF.

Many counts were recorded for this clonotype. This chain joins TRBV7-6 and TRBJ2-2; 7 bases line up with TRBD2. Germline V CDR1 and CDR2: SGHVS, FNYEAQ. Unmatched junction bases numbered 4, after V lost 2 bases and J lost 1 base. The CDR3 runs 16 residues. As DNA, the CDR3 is TGTGCCAGCAGCTTATCAAGCGGGATGAACACCGGGGAGCTGTTTTTT. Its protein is CASSLSSGMNTGELFF.

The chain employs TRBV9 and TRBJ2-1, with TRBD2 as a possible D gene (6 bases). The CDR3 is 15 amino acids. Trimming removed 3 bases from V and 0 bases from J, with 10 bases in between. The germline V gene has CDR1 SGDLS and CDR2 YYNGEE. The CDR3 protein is CASSGRVGSYNEQFF. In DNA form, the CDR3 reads TGTGCCAGCAGCGGGAGGGTCGGCTCCTACAATGAGCAGTTCTTC. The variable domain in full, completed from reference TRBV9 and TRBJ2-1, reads DSGVTQTPKHLITATGQRVTLRCSPRSGDLSVYWYQQSLDQGLQFLIQYYNGEERAKGNILERFSAQQFPDLHSELNLSSLELGDSALYFCASSGRVGSYNEQFFGPGTRLTVL.

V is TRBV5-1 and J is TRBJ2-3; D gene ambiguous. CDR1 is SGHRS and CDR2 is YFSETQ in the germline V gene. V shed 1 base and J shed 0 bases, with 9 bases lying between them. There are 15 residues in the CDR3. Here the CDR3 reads CASSLLATSTDTQYF. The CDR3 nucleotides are TGCGCCAGCAGCTTGCTTGCGACCAGCACAGATACGCAGTATTTT.

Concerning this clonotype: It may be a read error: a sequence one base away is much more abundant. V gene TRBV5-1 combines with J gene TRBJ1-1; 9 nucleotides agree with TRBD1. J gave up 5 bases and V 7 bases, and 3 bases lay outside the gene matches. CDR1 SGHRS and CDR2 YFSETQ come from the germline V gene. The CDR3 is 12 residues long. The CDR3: CASRGTGTEAFF. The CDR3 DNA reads TGCGCCAGCCGCGGGACAGGGACTGAAGCTTTCTTT.

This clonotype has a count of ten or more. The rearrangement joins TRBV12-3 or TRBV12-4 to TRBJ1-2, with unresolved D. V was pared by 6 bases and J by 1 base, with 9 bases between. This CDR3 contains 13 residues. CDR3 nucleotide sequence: TGTGCCAGCAGCTTGGGGAGTAACTATGGCTACACCTTC. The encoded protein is CASSLGSNYGYTF.

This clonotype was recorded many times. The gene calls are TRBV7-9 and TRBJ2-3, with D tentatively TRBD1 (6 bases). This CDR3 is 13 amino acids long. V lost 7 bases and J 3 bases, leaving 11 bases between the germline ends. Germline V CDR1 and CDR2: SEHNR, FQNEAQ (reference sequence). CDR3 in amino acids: CASNAGVTDTQYF. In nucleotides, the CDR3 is TGTGCCAGCAACGCAGGGGTGACAGATACGCAGTATTTT.

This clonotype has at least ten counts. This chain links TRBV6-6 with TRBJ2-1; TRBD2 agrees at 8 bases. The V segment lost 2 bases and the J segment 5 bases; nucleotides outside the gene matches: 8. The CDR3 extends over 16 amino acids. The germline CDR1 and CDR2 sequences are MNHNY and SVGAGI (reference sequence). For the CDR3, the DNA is TGTGCCAGCAGTTACCCTCTAGCGGGCAGTAACAATGAGCAGTTCTTC. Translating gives CASSYPLAGSNNEQFF.

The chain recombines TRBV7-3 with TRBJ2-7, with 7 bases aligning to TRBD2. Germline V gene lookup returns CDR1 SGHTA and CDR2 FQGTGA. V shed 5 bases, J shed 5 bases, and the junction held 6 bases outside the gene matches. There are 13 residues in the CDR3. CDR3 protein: CASSPGGRDEQYF. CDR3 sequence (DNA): TGTGCCAGCAGCCCCGGGGGGAGGGACGAGCAGTACTTC.

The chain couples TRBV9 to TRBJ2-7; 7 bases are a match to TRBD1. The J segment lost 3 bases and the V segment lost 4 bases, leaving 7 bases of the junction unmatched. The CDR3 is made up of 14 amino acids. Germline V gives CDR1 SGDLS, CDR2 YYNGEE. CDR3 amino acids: CASSRDRVNYEQYF. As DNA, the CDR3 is TGTGCCAGCAGCCGTGACAGGGTTAACTACGAGCAGTACTTC. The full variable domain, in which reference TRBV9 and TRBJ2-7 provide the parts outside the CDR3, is DSGVTQTPKHLITATGQRVTLRCSPRSGDLSVYWYQQSLDQGLQFLIQYYNGEERAKGNILERFSAQQFPDLHSELNLSSLELGDSALYFCASSRDRVNYEQYFGPGTRLTVT.

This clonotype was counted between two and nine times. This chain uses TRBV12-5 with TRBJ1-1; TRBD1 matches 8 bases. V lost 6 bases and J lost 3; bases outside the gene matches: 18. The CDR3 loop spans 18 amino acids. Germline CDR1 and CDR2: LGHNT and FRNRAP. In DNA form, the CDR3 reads TGTGCTAGTGGCCCAATTGGAGCGACAGGGGATCAGGACACTGAAGCTTTCTTT. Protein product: CASGPIGATGDQDTEAFF. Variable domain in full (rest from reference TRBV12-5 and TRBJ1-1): DARVTQTPRHKVTEMGQEVTMRCQPILGHNTVFWYRQTMMQGLELLAYFRNRAPLDDSGMPKDRFSAEMPDATLATLKIQPSEPRDSAVYFCASGPIGATGDQDTEAFFGQGTRLTVV.

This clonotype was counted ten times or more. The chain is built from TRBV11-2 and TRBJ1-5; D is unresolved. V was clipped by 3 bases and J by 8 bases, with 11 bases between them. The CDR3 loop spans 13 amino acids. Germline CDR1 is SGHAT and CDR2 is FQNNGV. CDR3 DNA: TGTGCCAGCAGCTTTACTCAAATCGAGCCCCAGCATTTT. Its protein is CASSFTQIEPQHF.

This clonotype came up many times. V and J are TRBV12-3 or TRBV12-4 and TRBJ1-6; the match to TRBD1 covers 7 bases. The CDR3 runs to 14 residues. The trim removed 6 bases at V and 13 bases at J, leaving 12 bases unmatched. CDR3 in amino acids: CASSPGQEKAPLHF. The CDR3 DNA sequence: TGTGCCAGCAGCCCCGGACAGGAAAAAGCGCCCCTCCACTTT.

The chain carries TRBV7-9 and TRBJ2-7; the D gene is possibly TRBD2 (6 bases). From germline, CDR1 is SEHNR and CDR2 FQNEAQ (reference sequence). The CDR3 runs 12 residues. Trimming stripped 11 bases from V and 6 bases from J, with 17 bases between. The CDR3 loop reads CAGWGVVAEQYF. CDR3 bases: TGTGCCGGTTGGGGGGTGGTTGCCGAGCAGTACTTC.

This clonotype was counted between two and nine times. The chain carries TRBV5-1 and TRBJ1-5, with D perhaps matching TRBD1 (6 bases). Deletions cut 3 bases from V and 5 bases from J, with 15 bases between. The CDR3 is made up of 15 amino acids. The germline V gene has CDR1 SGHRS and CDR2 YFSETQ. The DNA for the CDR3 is TGCGCCAGCAGCTCCGATCCGGGACATGATCAGCCCCAGCATTTT. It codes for CASSSDPGHDQPQHF.

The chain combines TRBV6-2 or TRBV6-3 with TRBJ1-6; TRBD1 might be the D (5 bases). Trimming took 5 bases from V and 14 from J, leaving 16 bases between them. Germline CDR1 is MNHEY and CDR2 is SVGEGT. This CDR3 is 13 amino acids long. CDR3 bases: TGTGCCAGCAGTCGGGGCCCGGAGGTATCCCTCCACTTT. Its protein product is CASSRGPEVSLHF.

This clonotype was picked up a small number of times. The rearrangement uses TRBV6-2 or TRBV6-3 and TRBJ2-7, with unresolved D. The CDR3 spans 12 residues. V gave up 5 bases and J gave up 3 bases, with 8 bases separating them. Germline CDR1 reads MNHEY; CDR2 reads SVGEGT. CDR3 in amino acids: CASSRAVYEQYF. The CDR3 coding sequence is TGTGCCAGCAGTAGGGCCGTCTACGAGCAGTACTTC.

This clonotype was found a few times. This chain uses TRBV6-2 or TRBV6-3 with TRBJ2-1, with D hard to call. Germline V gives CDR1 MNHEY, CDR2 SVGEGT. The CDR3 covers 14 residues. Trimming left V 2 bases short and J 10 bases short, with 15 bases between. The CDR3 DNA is TGTGCCAGCAGTTACGCTGACCATCTTATGGAGCAGTTCTTC. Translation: CASSYADHLMEQFF.

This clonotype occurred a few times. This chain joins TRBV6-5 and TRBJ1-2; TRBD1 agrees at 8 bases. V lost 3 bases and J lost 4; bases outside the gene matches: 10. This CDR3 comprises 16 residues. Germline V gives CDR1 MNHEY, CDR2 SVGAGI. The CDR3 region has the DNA TGTGCCAGCAGTTATCAACCCCAGGGGGCCCCCTATGGCTACACCTTC. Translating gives CASSYQPQGAPYGYTF.

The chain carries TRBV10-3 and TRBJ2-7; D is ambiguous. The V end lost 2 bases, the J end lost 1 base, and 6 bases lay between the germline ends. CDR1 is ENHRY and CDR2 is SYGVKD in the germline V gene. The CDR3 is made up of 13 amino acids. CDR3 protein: CAISERQSYEQYF. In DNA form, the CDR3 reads TGTGCCATCAGTGAGCGGCAGTCCTACGAGCAGTACTTC.

CDR3: CASPSPLPSGNEQFF. CDR3 sequence (DNA): TGTGCCAGTCCTTCTCCCCTCCCGTCCGGTAATGAGCAGTTCTTC. The rearrangement uses TRBV28 and TRBJ2-1; D call uncertain. The CDR3 covers 15 residues. The germline V gene has CDR1 MDHEN and CDR2 SYDVKM. V was shortened by 9 bases and J by 7 bases, with 22 bases between the two germline ends. Filled out from reference TRBV28 and TRBJ2-1, the complete variable domain reads DVKVTQSSRYLVKRTGEKVFLECVQDMDHENMFWYRQDPGLGLRLIYFSYDVKMKEKGDIPEGYSVSREKKERFSLILESASTNQTSMYLCASPSPLPSGNEQFFGPGTRLTVL.

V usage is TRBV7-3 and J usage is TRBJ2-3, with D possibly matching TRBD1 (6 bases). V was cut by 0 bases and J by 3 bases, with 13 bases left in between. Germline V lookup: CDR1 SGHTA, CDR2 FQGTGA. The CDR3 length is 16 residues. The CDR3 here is CASSLTGAGLTDTQYF. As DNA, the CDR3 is TGTGCCAGCAGCTTAACGGGGGCGGGCCTGACAGATACGCAGTATTTT.

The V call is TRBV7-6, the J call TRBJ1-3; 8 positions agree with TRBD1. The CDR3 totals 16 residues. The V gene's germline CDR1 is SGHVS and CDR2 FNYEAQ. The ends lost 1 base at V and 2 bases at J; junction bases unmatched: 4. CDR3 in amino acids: CASSLEDREAGNTIYF. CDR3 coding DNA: TGTGCCAGCAGCTTAGAGGACAGGGAGGCTGGAAACACCATATATTTT.

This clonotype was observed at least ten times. Written as DNA, the CDR3 is TGTGCCAGCAGTTCCCGAGGGGTCACTGGAAACACCATATATTTT. Its translation: CASSSRGVTGNTIYF. The rearrangement joins TRBV6-6 to TRBJ1-3, with D possibly matching TRBD1 (5 bases). Germline CDR1 and CDR2: MNHNY and SVGAGI (reference sequence). Trimming took off 4 bases at V and 2 bases at J, with 12 bases between the two ends. There are 15 residues in the CDR3.